The 13 T cell receptor beta chains reported below all come from one sample, sequenced in a study of cytotoxic CD8 clonotypes in ibrutinib-treated CLL. Libraries were prepared by immunoSEQ multiplex PCR; TCRdb keeps only in-frame clonotypes and omits some of them. The sample shows tens of thousands of clones, about nine tenths of them seen only once. The material was PBMCs, obtained after 12 months of ibrutinib treatment. Receptors were obtained from a human donor with chronic lymphocytic leukemia.

This clone is termed medium-sized. J is TRBJ2-7 and V is TRBV29-1; the D gene could be TRBD1 or TRBD2 (6 bases each). V lost 6 bases, J lost 5 bases, and 14 bases lay in between. The length of the CDR3 is 12 residues. CDR1 is SQVTM and CDR2 is ANQGSEA in the germline V gene. CDR3 nucleotides: TGCAGCGTGAAAGGGGGGTCCCACGAGCAGTACTTC. It encodes CSVKGGSHEQYF.

The V gene is TRBV19, the J gene TRBJ1-2; D is unclear. This CDR3 is 10 amino acids long. V gave up 10 bases and J gave up 4 bases, with 7 bases separating them. Germline CDR1 LNHDA, CDR2 SQIVND (reference sequence). Here the CDR3 reads CATGAYGYTF. The CDR3 region has the DNA TGTGCCACCGGAGCCTATGGCTACACCTTC.

The chain links TRBV19 to TRBJ2-5; the D gene is possibly TRBD1 (6 bases). The CDR3 runs to 15 residues. The germline gives CDR1 LNHDA, CDR2 SQIVND (reference sequence). Trimming left V 1 base short and J 4 bases short, with 13 bases between. The DNA for the CDR3 is TGTGCCAGTAGTATAGTCACAGGGTACTTAGAGACCCAGTACTTC. Translation gives CASSIVTGYLETQYF. Drawing the rest from reference TRBV19 and TRBJ2-5, the complete variable domain is DGGITQSPKYLFRKEGQNVTLSCEQNLNHDAMYWYRQDPGQGLRLIYYSQIVNDFQKGDIAEGYSVSREKKESFPLTVTSAQKNPTAFYLCASSIVTGYLETQYFGPGTRLLVL.

The rearrangement links TRBV30 to TRBJ2-7; D not certain. Germline V CDR1 and CDR2: GTSNPN, SVGIG (reference sequence). V lost 3 bases and J lost 3, with 9 bases in between. The CDR3 is made up of 12 amino acids. The CDR3 nucleotides are TGTGCCTGGAGAAAAGGAGACTACGAGCAGTACTTC. Its protein product is CAWRKGDYEQYF.

This clone was observed a few times. The J gene is TRBJ1-2, the V gene TRBV5-8, with a tentative D call TRBD1 (6 bases). CDR1 and CDR2 (germline): SGHTS, YDEGEE. This CDR3 comprises 13 residues. V gave up 7 bases and J gave up 1 base, with 11 bases separating them. The CDR3 loop is CASGQLNNYGYTF. The DNA of the CDR3 is TGTGCCAGCGGACAGCTCAATAACTATGGCTACACCTTC.

The chain links TRBV5-4 to TRBJ2-7; D is uncertain. The CDR3 is made up of 16 amino acids. Trimming left V 4 bases short and J 0 bases short, with 17 bases between. Germline CDR1 reads SGHNT; CDR2 reads YYREEE (reference sequence). The CDR3 bases are TGTGCCAGCAGCCTAGGTTGGCCACCGAGCTCCTACGAGCAGTACTTC. Residues: CASSLGWPPSSYEQYF.

The V gene is TRBV5-1, the J gene TRBJ1-1, with D possibly being TRBD1 (5 bases). The CDR3 has 16 residues. The ends were cut back, 2 bases at V and 0 bases at J, with 14 bases in the middle. Looked up from germline, CDR1 is SGHRS and CDR2 is YFSETQ. This CDR3 is CASSFQGVRLNTEAFF. In nucleotides, the CDR3 is TGCGCCAGCAGCTTCCAGGGAGTGAGGCTGAACACTGAAGCTTTCTTT.

This chain connects TRBV5-8 to TRBJ2-7, with D perhaps given as TRBD1 or TRBD2 (6 bases each). The CDR3 has 16 amino acids. Trimming cost V 4 bases and J 1 base, with 18 bases left between them. Germline V gene sequence: CDR1 SGHTS, CDR2 YDEGEE. The CDR3 region is CASSGGYWTASYEQYF. The CDR3 nucleotides are TGTGCCAGCAGCGGGGGGTATTGGACAGCTTCCTACGAGCAGTACTTC.

The V gene is TRBV29-1, the J gene TRBJ1-2; perhaps TRBD1 as D (6 bases). The germline V gene encodes CDR1 SQVTM and CDR2 ANQGSEA. The CDR3 covers 14 residues. V was shortened by 3 bases and J by 0 bases, with 11 bases between the two germline ends. The CDR3 bases are TGCAGCGTTGACAGGGCAGGGGCTAACTATGGCTACACCTTC. This sequence encodes CSVDRAGANYGYTF.

The chain links TRBV7-9 to TRBJ1-1; 7 bases are shared with TRBD1. The CDR3 contains 14 residues. V was pared by 5 bases and J by 5 bases, with 8 bases of the junction left unmatched. CDR1 and CDR2 (germline): SEHNR, FQNEAQ (reference sequence). The chain's CDR3 is CASSLTGVGTEAFF. DNA of the CDR3: TGTGCCAGCAGCCTTACAGGGGTCGGGACTGAAGCTTTCTTT.

The rearrangement links TRBV5-1 to TRBJ2-1, with D perhaps matching TRBD1 or TRBD2 (6 bases each). V was pared by 1 base and J by 5 bases, with 10 bases between. This CDR3 is built from 14 residues. Per germline, CDR1 SGHRS and CDR2 YFSETQ. CDR3: CASSLLGGNNEQFF. As DNA, the CDR3 is TGCGCCAGCAGCTTGTTGGGGGGCAACAATGAGCAGTTCTTC.

The genes are TRBV27 and TRBJ2-1; 8 nucleotides match TRBD1. Germline CDR1 and CDR2: MNHEY and SMNVEV (reference sequence). The J segment lost 8 bases and the V segment lost 6 bases, leaving 9 bases of the junction unmatched. The CDR3 loop spans 14 amino acids. CDR3 bases: TGTGCCAGCAGGCGACAGGGGTTCGGAGATGAGCAGTTCTTC. Translating gives CASRRQGFGDEQFF.

The chain carries TRBV5-1 and TRBJ2-7; 9 bases are a match to TRBD2. Germline V gene data show CDR1 as SGHRS and CDR2 as YFSETQ. The ends lost 1 base at V and 4 bases at J; junction bases unmatched: 12. The CDR3 has 17 residues. CDR3 DNA: TGCGCCAGCAGCTTGATCCTTAGCGGGAGTATCTCGTACGAGCAGTACTTC. Its protein product is CASSLILSGSISYEQYF. Drawing the rest from reference TRBV5-1 and TRBJ2-7, the complete variable domain is KAGVTQTPRYLIKTRGQQVTLSCSPISGHRSVSWYQQTPGQGLQFLFEYFSETQRNKGNFPGRFSGRQFSNSRSEMNVSTLELGDSALYLCASSLILSGSISYEQYFGPGTRLTVT.